A selection of T cell receptor beta chains follows, all from one sample in a study of OX40 agonist ivuxolimab in advanced cancers. The assay was immunoSEQ multiplex PCR, and TCRdb's table has in-frame clones only and misses some. The sample lists about 100,000 clones; more than 85% were seen once. Here the sequenced sample was CD4+ or CD8+ T cells sorted from blood, taken in a trial of the OX40 agonist ivuxolimab. These receptors were obtained from an adult with an advanced solid tumor such as melanoma, head and neck, liver or kidney cancer. The CDR3 runs from the conserved cysteine through the conserved F or W. The D gene is left open where the match is weak. Size values are once, few and many counts, or a class for expanded clones, and some rows have none.

D gene	clone size	V gene	J gene	CDR3 protein	CDR3 DNA
TRBD2	.	TRBV5-1	TRBJ2-1	CASKASGSHEQFF	TGCGCCAGCAAGGCTAGCGGGAGCCATGAGCAGTTCTTC
.	.	TRBV7-2	TRBJ2-1	CASSLGLVGPYNEQFF	TGTGCCAGCAGCCTTGGCTTGGTGGGACCTTACAATGAGCAGTTCTTC
TRBD1	.	TRBV14	TRBJ2-1	CASSLDRAYNEQFF	TGTGCCAGCAGCCTCGACAGGGCCTACAATGAGCAGTTCTTC
TRBD1	.	TRBV19	TRBJ2-1	CASSVGTGSYNEQFF	TGTGCCAGTAGTGTCGGGACAGGCTCCTACAATGAGCAGTTCTTC
.	.	TRBV6-5	TRBJ1-4	CASSSPGTNEKLFF	TGTGCCAGCAGTTCCCCGGGGACTAATGAAAAACTGTTTTTT
.	once	TRBV19	TRBJ2-7	CASSIRLYYEQYF	TGTGCCAGTAGTATAAGACTTTACTACGAGCAGTACTTC
.	.	TRBV7-2	TRBJ2-1	CASSTEPFSYNEQFF	TGTGCCAGCAGTACCGAGCCTTTTTCCTACAATGAGCAGTTCTTC
TRBD1	.	TRBV7-2	TRBJ2-7	CASSHRTGSSYEQYF	TGTGCCAGCAGCCACCGGACAGGGAGCTCCTACGAGCAGTACTTC
.	few	TRBV30	TRBJ1-4	CAWRRPWGEKLFF	TGTGCCTGGCGTCGTCCGTGGGGTGAAAAACTGTTTTTT
TRBD2	.	TRBV7-8	TRBJ2-2	CASSTSGTTNTGELFF	TGTGCCAGCAGCACCAGCGGGACTACAAACACCGGGGAGCTGTTTTTT
.	.	TRBV20-1	TRBJ2-2	CSARRTGELFF	TGCAGTGCTCGTCGCACCGGGGAGCTGTTTTTT
.	.	TRBV7-9	TRBJ1-1	CASSSVSNTEAFF	TGTGCCAGCAGCTCCGTTTCGAACACTGAAGCTTTCTTT
TRBD2	.	TRBV28	TRBJ2-3	CASSSSGRGTDTQYF	TGTGCCAGCAGTTCTAGCGGGAGAGGCACAGATACGCAGTATTTT
.	.	TRBV2	TRBJ2-3	CASSQRKLDTQYF	TGTGCCAGCAGCCAAAGGAAGTTAGATACGCAGTATTTT
.	.	TRBV27	TRBJ1-1	CASTSTLGGRGTEAFF	TGTGCCAGCACCTCGACCCTGGGGGGGCGAGGCACTGAAGCTTTCTTT
.	.	TRBV4-1	TRBJ2-5	CASSLRWGGGETQYF	TGCGCCAGCAGCCTAAGATGGGGGGGCGGAGAGACCCAGTACTTC
TRBD2	.	TRBV19	TRBJ2-2	CASSNAGTSGSGELFF	TGTGCCAGTAGTAATGCCGGGACTAGCGGGTCCGGGGAGCTGTTTTTT
.	once	TRBV19	TRBJ1-5	CASSRQAPEGPQHF	TGTGCCAGTAGTAGACAGGCTCCCGAGGGGCCCCAGCATTTT
.	.	TRBV5-1	TRBJ2-3	CASSLTQYTDTQYF	TGCGCCAGCAGCTTAACACAGTACACAGATACGCAGTATTTT
TRBD1	.	TRBV7-9	TRBJ2-3	CASSPSGTGRTDTQYF	TGTGCCAGCAGCCCATCCGGGACAGGGAGAACAGATACGCAGTATTTT
TRBD1	.	TRBV19	TRBJ1-5	CASSLLGQGVPQHF	TGTGCCAGTAGTTTACTCGGACAGGGCGTGCCCCAGCATTTT
.	.	TRBV28	TRBJ2-1	CASSLAASYNEQFF	TGTGCCAGCAGTTTGGCGGCCTCCTACAATGAGCAGTTCTTC
.	.	TRBV5-1	TRBJ2-1	CASSLAPGSRISYNEQFF	TGCGCCAGCAGCTTGGCCCCCGGAAGCAGAATCTCCTACAATGAGCAGTTCTTC
TRBD2	.	TRBV29-1	TRBJ2-3	CSVFTSGRTDTQYF	TGCAGCGTCTTTACTAGCGGGAGAACAGATACGCAGTATTTT
.	.	TRBV7-9	TRBJ2-7	CASSLVRGAPPYEQYF	TGTGCCAGCAGCTTAGTTCGAGGGGCTCCCCCCTACGAGCAGTACTTC
.	.	TRBV28	TRBJ2-7	CASSLTGSSYEQYF	TGTGCCAGCAGTTTGACCGGGTCCTCCTACGAGCAGTACTTC
.	once	TRBV7-2	TRBJ2-7	CASSGPQGHSYYEQYF	TGTGCCAGCAGCGGACCTCAGGGTCATTCCTACTACGAGCAGTACTTC
.	.	TRBV10-3	TRBJ1-1	CAISESEGGRVGAFF	TGTGCCATCAGTGAGTCGGAGGGGGGGAGAGTGGGAGCTTTCTTT
TRBD1	.	TRBV19	TRBJ1-2	CASSTSGGAGGYTF	TGTGCCAGTAGTACTTCAGGGGGCGCGGGGGGCTACACCTTC